This T cell receptor beta chain was sequenced for a study of human T cells and chemical hapten exposure. Study-level background: Diphenylcyclopropenone doses were given weekly to the scalps of patients across the approximately 22-week study. TCR yield per sample varied, mainly due to pooled library volumes.

The CDR3 consists of 16 residues. The V end was cut by 2 bases, the J end by 0 bases, with 13 bases between. Per germline, CDR1 MDHEN and CDR2 SYDVKM. Documented time point: patch test 1, 2 weeks after DPC sensitization. The treatment here: therapeutic diphenylcyclopropenone sensitization with weekly scalp DPC. Unfractionated whole blood served as the source for total RNA extraction. This clonotype came up a few times. Original processing notes: Samples contained a median of 95,638 TCRs, with a range of about 23,224 to 700,000. One entry per CDR3 protein results from TCRdb running MiXCR on the RACE reads. The V and J calls here are based on TCRdb, not the publication. This table has around 160,000 distinct CDR3 sequences, 13% to 15% appearing once.

The J gene is TRBJ1-1, the V gene TRBV28; D perhaps matches TRBD1 (5 bases). This material consisted of whole blood, taken in connection with sensitization to the hapten diphenylcyclopropenone (DPC). This TCR was sampled from a woman in her 30s with alopecia areata. Some clones in this sample may be carry-over from other donors' samples. In DNA, the CDR3 is TGTGCCAGCAGTTTAACGGGGGGAGGGATGAACACTGAAGCTTTCTTT. Encoded protein: CASSLTGGGMNTEAFF. Complete variable domain (other parts from reference TRBV28 and TRBJ1-1): DVKVTQSSRYLVKRTGEKVFLECVQDMDHENMFWYRQDPGLGLRLIYFSYDVKMKEKGDIPEGYSVSREKKERFSLILESASTNQTSMYLCASSLTGGGMNTEAFFGQGTRLTVV.